This TCR beta chain is from a study of CD8 T cells in Susac syndrome (dated by TCRdb to between 2018 and 2021). Notes on the research overall: Of the Susac syndrome patients who were sequenced, 5 or 6 had clinically active disease and roughly eight were in clinical remission. Susac syndrome patients were therapy-naive, on corticosteroids (some also receiving IVIg), or on IVIg alone at blood withdrawal. Whether CD8+ T cell activation and differentiation in Susac syndrome was antigen driven was tested using repertoire sequencing.

A single count supports this clonotype. Its antigen remains undetermined. No much larger clone is present one base from it, and per-base qualities are unavailable. One read represents weak support. RNA was extracted using the RNeasy kit, and roughly 0.45 to 1 ug of the RNA was reverse transcribed with random hexamers. The immunoSEQ multiplex PCR assay, which covers 54 Vbeta and 13 Jbeta segments, was used to amplify TCR beta CDR3 regions. To correct PCR amplification bias, a synthetic template baseline was used for both primer optimization and computational correction. In the source study's methods: Reads were assigned to V, D and J genes according to IMGT and analyzed in immunoSEQ Analyzer, with only productive sequences retained. To calculate clonality, Shannon entropy was normalized by log2 of the number of productive unique sequences and then subtracted from one. For each patient and control, public and private clones were evaluated among the 100 most prevalent clones. Clones were defined as Susac-specific when absent from the healthy and MS cohorts, from fewer than 1,200 published viral clones and from other ImmuneACCESS disease sequences. The public reads were run again by TCRdb, first through fastp at Q25 and then through MiXCR, and only productive beta chains were kept. Identical CDR3 proteins give one entry, which carries the most common genes and DNA. TCRdb's processing, not the study's, gives the V and J calls here. The sample includes under 200,000 distinct CDR3 sequences, with 75% to 95% observed a single time. 0.087% of the sample comes from the top ten.

General findings and caveats noted by the study authors: The TCR sequencing and HLA analysis was acknowledged to have included a relatively small number of individuals. In the CD4+ T cell repertoire of Susac syndrome patients, clonal expansion was not detected.

From the germline V gene, CDR1 is SGHTA and CDR2 is FQGTGA. The CDR3 has 14 amino acids, counting the end cysteine and phenylalanine. The CDR3 DNA has 42 bases and is translated from base 1. Cut back by 2 bases and 5 bases, the V and J ends lie 10 bases apart. Peripheral blood CD8+ and CD4+ T cells from healthy donors, Susac syndrome patients and multiple sclerosis patients were profiled using high-throughput TCR beta sequencing. The Susac syndrome patients fulfilled recently defined diagnostic criteria for either definite or probable disease. Bulk CD8+ and CD4+ T cells were purified by magnetic negative isolation, while CD8+ TEMRA cells were enriched using FACS. Blood was drawn into EDTA tubes, processed within 24 hours, and PBMCs were isolated by density gradient centrifugation. PBMCs intended for TCR sequencing were frozen in liquid nitrogen and were later thawed in a 37 degrees C water bath. The sorted or isolated CD4+, CD8+ and CD8+ TEMRA cells reached a purity of at least 90%.

The sequence links TRBV7-3 to TRBJ2-1, with the D gene not clear enough to name. Sequencing was done on a sample of CD4+ T cells from PBMCs. The TCR sequence derives from a human donor with Susac syndrome. The DNA sequence is as follows: TGTGCCAGCAGCTTAGGGTTTACAAACAATGAGCAGTTCTTC. This translates into CASSLGFTNNEQFF.